This T cell receptor beta chain was sequenced during a study of T cell responses to AZD1222 COVID-19 vaccine (dated by TCRdb to about 2021). With respect to the entire study: Because spike-specific TCR depth and breadth did not differ between the two schedules, AZD1222 recipients who got a second dose at roughly 4 weeks were pooled with those who got a second dose at roughly 12 weeks. Trial participants were enrolled by age into 18-55, 56-69 and 70-plus year subgroups, with roughly 150, 30 and 60 TCR-sequenced participants respectively. A total of around 240 trial participants underwent TCR sequencing, of whom more than 200 had received two doses of AZD1222 and some 25 had received two doses of the MenACWY control vaccine.

This clone has a handful of counts. Its antigen remains unidentified. It has no much larger one-base neighbor in the sample; base qualities were not kept. The research as a whole found: Vaccine-associated CD4 TCRs spanned the whole spike protein, with dominant responses in regions 160-218 and 743-854. Because no samples from the day 14 peak response were available, repertoires could be characterized only after the peak T cell response. After two AZD1222 doses, both the breadth and the depth of spike-specific TCRs were significantly higher than at day 0 and than in MenACWY recipients. In the small 56-69-year group, the increase in depth fell short of significance, most likely because of low power. Reportedly, close to half of the unique spike-specific TCRs recognized epitopes lying outside the regions that are mutated in the B.1.351 and B.1.1.7 variants. Most participants were white British and females outnumbered males, and the authors suggested that clonal diversity may have been underestimated. Conclusions about previously exposed vaccinees were limited because only a handful of AZD1222 recipients were SARS-CoV-2 seropositive at baseline.

The CDR3 regions of human TCRbeta chains were analyzed by immunosequencing. Per the source publication's procedure: Repertoire TCRs were checked for matches against a reference library of SARS-CoV-2-specific TCRs that had been generated using the MIRA antigen-specificity platform. Breadth was defined as the fraction of unique TCRs that were SARS-CoV-2-associated. Depth was defined as the fraction of total T cells that were SARS-CoV-2-associated. Using the MIRA data, every spike-specific TCR was mapped to the spike region that the TCR reacted to and assigned to either a CD4 or a CD8 class. Log10-transformed breadth and depth values were compared by one-way ANOVA with Sidak's multiple comparisons tests. Drawn from immuneACCESS, this table holds only the in-frame rearrangements with V and J called that TCRdb kept. Clones are partly lost; checked studies trace under half to an unresolved V gene and leave the rest unexplained. V and J calls and clone size are those listed in that table; D and trimming were worked out from the DNA. For this sample the table gives 75,000 to 100,000 clones, of which approximately 94% were detected only once. The ten largest clones capture about 13% of the sample.

Per the publication, the time point label means: baseline before first vaccination. Vaccinee samples were obtained from the UK trials COV001 and COV002, which included a single-blind randomized controlled phase 2/3 trial of AZD1222 (ChAdOx1 nCoV-19) in healthy adults. For TCRbeta chain sequencing, PBMC samples were collected from trial participants at day 0 and at day 28 after the second dose. From a lookup of the germline V gene, CDR1 and CDR2 are SGHTA and FQGNSA. From its cysteine to its phenylalanine, the CDR3 spans 15 amino acids. Kept here is only the CDR3 DNA, which spans 45 bases and is read in frame from base 1. V ends up 3 bases short and J 5 bases short, with an unmatched junction base count of 5.

Sequencing was performed on peripheral blood, taken on day 0 of AZD1222 vaccination. The TCR sequence derives from an adult in good health. This chain joins TRBV7-2 to TRBJ2-1; 9 bases in the junction line up with TRBD2. The DNA reads as follows: TGTGCCAGCAGCTTTAGCGGGAGAGGGAACAATGAGCAGTTCTTC. It translates as CASSFSGRGNNEQFF.